The sample holds many counts of the clone carrying this T cell receptor beta chain. Its antigen remains unidentified. The TCRbeta library was prepared with unique molecular identifiers. From the PCR reads, TCRdb called clonotypes with MiXCR, one entry per CDR3 protein. The sample consists of 700,000 to 850,000 distinct CDR3 sequences, less than 20% of them appearing once. The entry originates in a study of T-cell reconstitution after alpha-beta-depleted transplantation in children. Findings and limits, study-wide: A year had passed since transplant, and T-cell counts and diversity by then came mostly from newly produced T cells.

Sample: PBMCs, mostly from graft donor cells, taken 360 days after TCRalphabeta/CD19-depleted stem cell transplant. The sequence was obtained from a male patient aged 10 to 17 who had a stem cell transplant for acute lymphoblastic leukemia, so the T cells may come from the graft donor.

The CDR3 loop reads CASSPRGKLAGDEQYF. The DNA of the CDR3 is TGTGCCAGCTCACCACGGGGCAAGCTAGCGGGAGATGAGCAGTACTTC. The rearrangement joins TRBV18 to TRBJ2-7; 10 bases align to TRBD2. V dropped 1 base and J dropped 7; count of bases not matched to a gene: 10. The CDR3 contains 16 residues. CDR1 is KGHSH, CDR2 LQKENI, per germline.